These T cell receptor beta chains were read from a single sample in a study of blood T cell repertoires in COVID-19. The table came from immunoSEQ multiplex PCR; TCRdb's copy has only in-frame clones and leaves some out. The sample carries 100,000 to 150,000 clones, around four fifths recorded once. The sample comprised peripheral blood. These receptors were collected from an elderly man with active or convalescent COVID-19. CDR3s include the opening cysteine and the closing phenylalanine or tryptophan. Fields, in order: J gene, clone size, V gene, D gene, CDR3 DNA, CDR3 protein. D genes are given only for firm matches. Only part of the rows carry a size: once, few, many, or a class if the clone is expanded.

>TRBJ2-6|NA|TRBV6-2/TRBV6-3|TRBD1
TGTGCCAGCAGTGCGAACAGGGGCTCTGGGGCCAACGTCCTGACTTTC
CASSANRGSGANVLTF
>TRBJ2-3|NA|TRBV5-4|TRBD1
TGTGCCAGCAGCGACGGCCAGGGGGCCAAAGATACGCAGTATTTT
CASSDGQGAKDTQYF
>TRBJ2-7|NA|TRBV2|TRBD1
TGTGCCATTAAGCCAAGGACAGGGAGCGGCAGCGAGCAGTACTTC
CAIKPRTGSGSEQYF
>TRBJ2-1|NA|TRBV9|TRBD1
TGTGCCAGCAGCCACCGGGACAGCTCCTACAATGAGCAGTTCTTC
CASSHRDSSYNEQFF
>TRBJ2-2|NA|TRBV15|NA
TGTGCCACCAGCAGTAGGAGAATGAACACCGGGGAGCTGTTTTTT
CATSSRRMNTGELFF
>TRBJ1-6|NA|TRBV5-6|TRBD1
TGTGCCAGCAGCTTTCTTCAGGACAGGGGTTACTCACCCCTCCACTTT
CASSFLQDRGYSPLHF
>TRBJ2-7|NA|TRBV5-1|NA
TGCGCCAGCAGCCCAGGCTCCTACGAGCAGTACTTC
CASSPGSYEQYF
>TRBJ2-1|NA|TRBV9|TRBD1
TGTGCCGCCGGGACAGGGGTCTCCTACAATGAGCAGTTCTTC
CAAGTGVSYNEQFF
>TRBJ2-5|NA|TRBV24-1|NA
TGTGCCACCAGTGACCCAGCGGACTATATAGGACAAGAGACCCAGTACTTC
CATSDPADYIGQETQYF
>TRBJ2-7|NA|TRBV2|TRBD1
TGTGCCAGCAGTGCCATGGGACAGGGGATCTCCTACGAGCAGTACTTC
CASSAMGQGISYEQYF
>TRBJ2-3|NA|TRBV30|TRBD2
TGTGCCTGGAGTGGCCTGCTAGCGGGGGGAGAAGATACGCAGTATTTT
CAWSGLLAGGEDTQYF
>TRBJ2-2|once|TRBV4-3|TRBD1
TGCGCCAGCAGCCAAATGACAGGGGGCATTACCGGGGAGCTGTTTTTT
CASSQMTGGITGELFF
>TRBJ1-2|once|TRBV18|TRBD1
TGTGCCAGCTCACCAGGACAGGGAACCGGCTACACCTTC
CASSPGQGTGYTF